Given below is one T cell receptor (beta chain) in context. Its target is not known. This table comes from immunoSEQ multiplex PCR, and its TCRdb copy is limited to in-frame clones, with some not included. The data contain approximately 50,000 clones, 86% of them singletons. This record belongs to a study of T cells in localized non-small cell lung cancer. Study-wide results and limits: Adjacent lung held a median 57 of the top 100 tumor clones. Those with higher blood T cell density had longer overall survival. Compared with tumor, uninvolved adjacent lung displayed greater T cell clonality, ranking highest overall.

V was pared by 7 bases and J by 3 bases, with 13 bases between. CDR1 is MNHNY and CDR2 is SVGAGI in the germline V gene (reference sequence). The CDR3 extends over 14 amino acids. The starting material was PBMCs, obtained before any cancer treatment. The source is a man aged 35-75 years with stage II lung adenocarcinoma. The genes are TRBV6-6 and TRBJ1-3, with D tentatively TRBD1 (5 bases). This CDR3 is CASTFFTGGNTIYF. CDR3 DNA: TGTGCCAGCACATTCTTCACAGGTGGAAACACCATATATTTT.